The present entry profiles one T cell receptor (beta chain) with its context. Antigen: not known. The CDR3 runs 11 residues. Looked up from germline, CDR1 is MDHEN and CDR2 is SYDVKM. Primers: 60 Vbeta forward and 13 Jbeta reverse. The protocol was immunoSEQ multiplex PCR, while the TCRdb copy is restricted to in-frame clones and leaves out a portion. The sample includes 180,000 or so clones, 82% of them seen just once. The sample belongs to a study of cytomegalovirus exposure and HLA in healthy donors. Whole-study findings and limits: The study flagged some 170 TCR beta chains as cytomegalovirus-associated.

The origin of this receptor is a man aged 35-49 years in good health and CMV-seronegative. This chain uses TRBV28 with TRBJ2-3; 7 bases are a match to TRBD1. The sample was PBMCs. The CDR3 DNA follows: TGTGCAGAGGGGGCCGCAGATACGCAGTATTTT. This translates into CAEGAADTQYF. Combining the CDR3 with reference TRBV28 and TRBJ2-3 gives the whole variable domain DVKVTQSSRYLVKRTGEKVFLECVQDMDHENMFWYRQDPGLGLRLIYFSYDVKMKEKGDIPEGYSVSREKKERFSLILESASTNQTSMYLCAEGAADTQYFGPGTRLTVL.